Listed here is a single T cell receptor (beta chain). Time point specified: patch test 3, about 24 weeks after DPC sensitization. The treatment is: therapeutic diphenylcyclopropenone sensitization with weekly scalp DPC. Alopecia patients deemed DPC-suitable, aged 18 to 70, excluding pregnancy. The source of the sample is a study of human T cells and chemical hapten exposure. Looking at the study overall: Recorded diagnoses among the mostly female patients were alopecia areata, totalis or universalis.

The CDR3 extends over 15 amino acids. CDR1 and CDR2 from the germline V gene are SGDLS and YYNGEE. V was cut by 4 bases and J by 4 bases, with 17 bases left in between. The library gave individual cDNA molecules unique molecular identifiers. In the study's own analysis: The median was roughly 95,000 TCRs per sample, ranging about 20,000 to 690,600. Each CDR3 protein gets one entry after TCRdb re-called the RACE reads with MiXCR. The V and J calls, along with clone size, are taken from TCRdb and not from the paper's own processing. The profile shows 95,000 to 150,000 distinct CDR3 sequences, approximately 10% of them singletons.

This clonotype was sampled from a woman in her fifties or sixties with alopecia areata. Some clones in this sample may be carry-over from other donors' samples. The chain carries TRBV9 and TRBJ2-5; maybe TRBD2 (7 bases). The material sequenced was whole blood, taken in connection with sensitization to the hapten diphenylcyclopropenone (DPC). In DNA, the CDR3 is TGTGCCAGCAGCCGCGCGGAGGGGGGGCGAGAGACCCAGTACTTC. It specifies CASSRAEGGRETQYF.